Given below is one T cell receptor beta chain in context. Its antigen specificity is not known. No base quality information exists; no much larger clone differs at one position. The trial excluded patients who had a history of autoimmune disease or were on systemic immunosuppression. In every dose cohort, peripheral blood was drawn for TCR sequencing at baseline, cycle 4 day 1, and cycle 7 day 1. Samples came from an open-label, multicenter, first-in-human phase I dose-escalation trial of ivuxolimab. Adults with locally advanced or metastatic melanoma, renal cell, hepatocellular, or head and neck squamous cell carcinoma were enrolled in the trial. CD4+ and CD8+ T cells were sorted separately from peripheral blood before TCR sequencing. The CDR3 sequence holds 15 residues, the cysteine and phenylalanine included. The sequence is cut down to CDR3 DNA, 45 bases in frame from base 1. Via the germline V gene (reference sequence), CDR1 is MNHEY and CDR2 SMNVEV. V is cut by 1 base and J by 1 base, and the space between the germline ends is 11 bases.

Genomic DNA was extracted from sorted cells for sequencing of the TCRbeta CDR3 region. TCRbeta CDR3 regions were sequenced using the immunoSEQ Assay. Sourced from immuneACCESS, this table was stored by TCRdb with only in-frame sequences that have V and J called. A share of the clones is absent; for the studies checked, an unresolved V gene accounts for under half, and the remainder has no known explanation. This sample lists under 85,000 clones; approximately 95% were detected once. The ten largest clones add up to roughly 9.6% of the sample. This sample is part of a study of OX40 agonist ivuxolimab in advanced cancers. Concerning the study at large: Ivuxolimab, which targeted the costimulatory receptor OX40 (CD134), was an agonistic, fully human IgG2 monoclonal antibody. Intravenous ivuxolimab was administered to patients every 2 weeks at six dose levels: 0.01, 0.1, 0.3, 1.5, 3 and 10 mg/kg. Among the approximately 50 dose-escalation patients, about 19 had hepatocellular carcinoma, 15 or so melanoma, 9 renal cell carcinoma and 9 head and neck cancer. A male proportion of around 81% and a mean age of approximately 62 years, ranging from roughly 20 to 80, were recorded for the dose-escalation cohort. Prior anti-PD-1, anti-PD-L1 or anti-CTLA-4 therapy was permitted, and approximately 40% of dose-escalation patients had received checkpoint inhibitors. Partial responses were achieved by three dose-escalation patients, of whom one had hepatocellular carcinoma and two had cutaneous melanoma. Peripheral TCRbeta sequencing aimed to test whether ivuxolimab altered TCR sequence diversity and caused clonal T-cell expansion. The paper reports the monotherapy dose-escalation portion (N of about 51 patients) of the phase I ivuxolimab trial. Beyond this particular receptor, the publication reports: After ivuxolimab, expanded clones were on average more numerous among CD8+ T cells than among CD4+ T cells. Partial responders in the 0.1-3.0 mg/kg groups had among the lowest normalized peripheral clonal expansion, especially among CD8+ T cells. Low levels of normalized T-cell clonal expansion were also shown by some nonresponding patients. At doses of 0.1 to 3.0 mg/kg, clonal expansion of both CD4+ and CD8+ T cells in blood was seen between baseline and week 6. Antigen specificity was not determined for the clonally expanded peripheral T cells.

The receptor's source is an adult with an advanced solid tumor such as melanoma, head and neck, liver or kidney cancer. This specimen consisted of CD4+ or CD8+ T cells sorted from blood, obtained in a trial of the OX40 agonist ivuxolimab. The V gene is TRBV27 and the J gene is TRBJ2-7; TRBD2 might be the D gene, on 6 matching bases. The DNA reads as follows: TGTGCCAGCAGTTTATGGGGCGGGACTTCCTACGAGCAGTACTTC. It translates as CASSLWGGTSYEQYF.